The text below deals with one TCR beta chain. Its antigen is unidentified. With 1 base clipped from V and 5 bases from J, the junction kept 1 base outside the gene matches. Germline lookup yields CDR1 SNHLY and CDR2 FYNNEI. CDR3 length: 14 residues. This sample stems from a study of T-cell memory formation after mild COVID-19. Study results and caveats: Confirmation of SARS-CoV-2 specificity was lacking for second-wave clones peaking day 37. Among clones contracting day 15 to 85, CD4/CD8 was balanced, whereas later expanders leaned CD4+. Some clones that responded were present in memory (sampled pre-infection), which suggests cross-reactive memory joined.

After 5'RACE with constant-segment primers, TCR alpha and TCR beta cDNA libraries carrying sample barcodes and UMIs were obtained. TCRdb called the 5' RACE reads again in MiXCR, with one record for every CDR3 protein. The sample yields under 650,000 distinct CDR3 sequences, about 20% seen once. What was sequenced was PBMCs or a T cell subset sorted from them (not recorded which). V is TRBV2 and J is TRBJ1-4; 7 bases agree with TRBD1. The sequence was obtained from an adult woman who had mild COVID-19 (a few samples of this study predate the infection). Cell type and time point are not known. The CDR3 sequence is CASSEGTGNEKLFF. Written as DNA, the CDR3 is TGTGCCAGCAGTGAAGGGACAGGAAATGAAAAACTGTTTTTT.